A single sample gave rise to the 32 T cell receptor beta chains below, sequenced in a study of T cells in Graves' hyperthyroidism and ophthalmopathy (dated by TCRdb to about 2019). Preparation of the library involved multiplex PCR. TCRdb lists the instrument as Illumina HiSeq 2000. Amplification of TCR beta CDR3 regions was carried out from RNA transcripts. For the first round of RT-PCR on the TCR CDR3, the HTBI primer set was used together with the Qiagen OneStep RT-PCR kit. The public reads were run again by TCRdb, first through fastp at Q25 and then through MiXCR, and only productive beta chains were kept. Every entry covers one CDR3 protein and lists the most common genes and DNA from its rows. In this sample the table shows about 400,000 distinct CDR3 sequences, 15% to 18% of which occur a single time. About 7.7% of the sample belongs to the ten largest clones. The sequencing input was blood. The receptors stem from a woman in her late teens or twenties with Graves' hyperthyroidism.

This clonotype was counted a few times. The CDR3 sequence: CASSHRATASYGYTF. The CDR3 DNA follows: TGTGCCAGCAGTCACCGGGCGACCGCCTCCTATGGCTACACCTTC. The rearrangement joins TRBV27 to TRBJ1-2; D gene uncertain. The length of the CDR3 is 15 residues. V was shortened by 5 bases and J by 4 bases, with 17 bases between the two germline ends. The V gene's germline CDR1 is MNHEY and CDR2 SMNVEV (reference sequence).

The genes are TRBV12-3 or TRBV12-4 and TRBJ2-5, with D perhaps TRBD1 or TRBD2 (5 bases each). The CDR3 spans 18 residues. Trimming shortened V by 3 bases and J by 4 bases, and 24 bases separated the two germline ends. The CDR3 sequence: CASSFRYAVWPGAETQYF. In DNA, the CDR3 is TGTGCCAGCAGTTTTCGGTACGCTGTATGGCCCGGGGCAGAGACCCAGTACTTC.

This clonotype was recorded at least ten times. In DNA form, the CDR3 reads TGTGCCAGCAGTTACTCGACGACAGTCTACGAGCAGTACTTC. Protein product: CASSYSTTVYEQYF. The chain recombines TRBV6-5 with TRBJ2-7; perhaps TRBD1 as D (5 bases). The germline V gene has CDR1 MNHEY and CDR2 SVGAGI. V was shortened by 0 bases and J by 3 bases, with 9 bases between the two germline ends. This CDR3 contains 14 residues.

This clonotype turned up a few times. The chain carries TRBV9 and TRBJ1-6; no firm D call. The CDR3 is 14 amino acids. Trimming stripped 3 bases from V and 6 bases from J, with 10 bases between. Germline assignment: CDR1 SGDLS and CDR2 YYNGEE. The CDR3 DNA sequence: TGTGCCAGCAGCGATGGCGGGCGTAATTCACCCCTCCACTTT. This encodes CASSDGGRNSPLHF.

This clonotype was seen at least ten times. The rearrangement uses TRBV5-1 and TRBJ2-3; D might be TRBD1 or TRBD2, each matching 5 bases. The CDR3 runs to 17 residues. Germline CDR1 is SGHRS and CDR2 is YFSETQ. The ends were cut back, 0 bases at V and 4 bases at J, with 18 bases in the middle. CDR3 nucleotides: TGCGCCAGCAGCTTGGCCGGGACCCCCGCACACCCAGATACGCAGTATTTT. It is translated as CASSLAGTPAHPDTQYF. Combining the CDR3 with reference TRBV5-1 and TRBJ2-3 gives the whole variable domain KAGVTQTPRYLIKTRGQQVTLSCSPISGHRSVSWYQQTPGQGLQFLFEYFSETQRNKGNFPGRFSGRQFSNSRSEMNVSTLELGDSALYLCASSLAGTPAHPDTQYFGPGTRLTVL.

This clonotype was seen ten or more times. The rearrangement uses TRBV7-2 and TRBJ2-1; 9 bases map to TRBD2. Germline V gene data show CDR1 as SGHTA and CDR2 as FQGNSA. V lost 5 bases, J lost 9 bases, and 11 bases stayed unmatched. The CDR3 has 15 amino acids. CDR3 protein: CASSTKRSGGPEQFF. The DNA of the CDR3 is TGTGCCAGCAGCACTAAACGTAGCGGGGGACCTGAGCAGTTCTTC.

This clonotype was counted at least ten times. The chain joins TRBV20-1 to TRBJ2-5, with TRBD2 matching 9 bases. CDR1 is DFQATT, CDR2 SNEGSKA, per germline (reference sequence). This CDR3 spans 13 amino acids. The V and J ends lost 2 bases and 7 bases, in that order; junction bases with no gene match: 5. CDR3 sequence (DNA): TGCAGTGCTAGAACGACTAGCGGAGGGACCCAGTACTTC. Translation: CSARTTSGGTQYF.

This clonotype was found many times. CDR3 nucleotide sequence: TGTGCCAGTAAGGGTTACAGGGAAGTCAGCAATCAGCCCCAGCATTTT. This translates into CASKGYREVSNQPQHF. The chain is built from TRBV19 and TRBJ1-5, with D perhaps TRBD1 (6 bases). Germline V gives CDR1 LNHDA, CDR2 SQIVND (reference sequence). Deletions cut 7 bases from V and 1 base from J, with 17 bases between. The CDR3 consists of 16 residues.

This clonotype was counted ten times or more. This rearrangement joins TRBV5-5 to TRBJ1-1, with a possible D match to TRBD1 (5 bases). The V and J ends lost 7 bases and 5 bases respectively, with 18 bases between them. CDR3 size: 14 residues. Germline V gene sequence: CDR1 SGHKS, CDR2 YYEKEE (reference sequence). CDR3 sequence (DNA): TGTGCCAGCGGAAGACAGTACGGTTCGACTGAAGCTTTCTTT. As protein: CASGRQYGSTEAFF.

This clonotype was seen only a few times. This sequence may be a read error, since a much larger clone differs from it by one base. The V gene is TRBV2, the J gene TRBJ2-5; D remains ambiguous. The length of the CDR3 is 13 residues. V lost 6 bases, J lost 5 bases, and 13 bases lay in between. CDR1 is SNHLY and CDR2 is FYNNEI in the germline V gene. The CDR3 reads CASRATSVETQYF. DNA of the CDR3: TGTGCCAGCAGGGCGACTTCGGTGGAGACCCAGTACTTC.

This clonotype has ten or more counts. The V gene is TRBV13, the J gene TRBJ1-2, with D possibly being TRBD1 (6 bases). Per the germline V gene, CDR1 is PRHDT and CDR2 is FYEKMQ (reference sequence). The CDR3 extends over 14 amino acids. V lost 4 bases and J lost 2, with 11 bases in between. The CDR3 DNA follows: TGTGCCAGCAGCTCCAGGGGAACCAACTATGGCTACACCTTC. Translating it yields CASSSRGTNYGYTF.

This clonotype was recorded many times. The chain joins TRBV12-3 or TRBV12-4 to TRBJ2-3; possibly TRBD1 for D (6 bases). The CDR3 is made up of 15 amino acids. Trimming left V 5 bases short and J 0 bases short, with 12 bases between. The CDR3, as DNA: TGTGCCAGCAGTGCCTGGACAGCAAGCACAGATACGCAGTATTTT. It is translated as CASSAWTASTDTQYF.

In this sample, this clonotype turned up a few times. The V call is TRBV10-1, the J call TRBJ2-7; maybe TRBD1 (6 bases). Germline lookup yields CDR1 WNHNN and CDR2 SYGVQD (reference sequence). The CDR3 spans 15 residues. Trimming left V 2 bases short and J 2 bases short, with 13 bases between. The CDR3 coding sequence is TGCGCCAGCAGTGAGCCTAACAGGGAAACCTACGAGCAGTACTTC. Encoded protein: CASSEPNRETYEQYF.

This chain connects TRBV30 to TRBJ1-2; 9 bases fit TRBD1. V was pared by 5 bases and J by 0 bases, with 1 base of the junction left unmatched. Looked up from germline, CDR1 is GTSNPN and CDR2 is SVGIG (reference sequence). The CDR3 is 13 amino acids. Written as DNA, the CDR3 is TGTGCCTGGGGGGACAGGGCTAACTATGGCTACACCTTC. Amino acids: CAWGDRANYGYTF.

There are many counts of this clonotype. CDR3 residues: CSARPIAGGIQETQYF. As DNA, the CDR3 is TGCAGTGCTAGACCCATAGCGGGGGGGATCCAAGAGACCCAGTACTTC. This sequence joins TRBV20-1 and TRBJ2-5, with 11 bases aligning to TRBD2. V shed 2 bases, J shed 1 base, and the junction held 6 bases outside the gene matches. Germline V gene lookup returns CDR1 DFQATT and CDR2 SNEGSKA (reference sequence). This CDR3 has 16 residues.

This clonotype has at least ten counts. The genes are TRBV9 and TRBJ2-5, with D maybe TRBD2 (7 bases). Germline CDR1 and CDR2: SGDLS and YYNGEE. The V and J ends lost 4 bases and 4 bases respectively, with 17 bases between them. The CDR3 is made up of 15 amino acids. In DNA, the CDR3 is TGTGCCAGCAGCTCTTACGGGGGGCGTGGAGAGACCCAGTACTTC. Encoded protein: CASSSYGGRGETQYF.

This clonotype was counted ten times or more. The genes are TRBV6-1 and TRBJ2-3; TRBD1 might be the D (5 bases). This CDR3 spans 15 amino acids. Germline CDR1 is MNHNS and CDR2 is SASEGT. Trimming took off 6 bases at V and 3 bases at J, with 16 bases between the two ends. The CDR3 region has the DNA TGTGCCAGCAGCCGAAGCGTCAGGGAAACAGATACGCAGTATTTT. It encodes CASSRSVRETDTQYF.

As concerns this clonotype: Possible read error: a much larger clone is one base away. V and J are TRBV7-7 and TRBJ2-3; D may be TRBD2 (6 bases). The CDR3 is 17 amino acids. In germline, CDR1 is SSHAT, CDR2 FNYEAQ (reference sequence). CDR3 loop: CASSRGPTGGGTDTQYF. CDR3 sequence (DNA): TGTGCTAGCAGCCGAGGACCTACTGGCGGGGGCACAGATACGCAGTATTTT.

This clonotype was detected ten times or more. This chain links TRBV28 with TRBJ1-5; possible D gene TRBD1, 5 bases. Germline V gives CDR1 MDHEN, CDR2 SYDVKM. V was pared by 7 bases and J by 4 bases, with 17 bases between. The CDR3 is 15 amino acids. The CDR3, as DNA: TGTGCCAGCATTCTTCGGGGGGGGAGGAATCAGCCCCAGCATTTT. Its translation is CASILRGGRNQPQHF.

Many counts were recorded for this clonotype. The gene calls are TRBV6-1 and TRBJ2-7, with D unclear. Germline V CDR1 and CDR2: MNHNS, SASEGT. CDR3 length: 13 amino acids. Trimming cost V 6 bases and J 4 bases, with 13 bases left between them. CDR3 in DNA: TGTGCCAGCAGCCCGATCCCAAGGTACGAGCAGTACTTC. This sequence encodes CASSPIPRYEQYF.

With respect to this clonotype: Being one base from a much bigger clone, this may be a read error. The CDR3 DNA reads as TGTGCCAGCCGCTCAACCGGGACAGGGACGATCTATGGCTACACCTTC. Encoded protein: CASRSTGTGTIYGYTF. The chain carries TRBV7-9 and TRBJ1-2, with 9 bases identical to TRBD1. Losses at the gene ends were 8 bases for V and 4 bases for J; bases not matched to a gene: 14. The germline V gene encodes CDR1 SEHNR and CDR2 FQNEAQ (reference sequence). This CDR3 has 16 residues.

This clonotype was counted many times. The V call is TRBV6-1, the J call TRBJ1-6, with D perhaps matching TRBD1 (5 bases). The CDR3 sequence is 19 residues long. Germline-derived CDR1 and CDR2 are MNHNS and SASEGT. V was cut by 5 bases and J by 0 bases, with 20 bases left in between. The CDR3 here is CASSYGITAGSSYNSPLHF. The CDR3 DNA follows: TGTGCCAGCAGTTACGGCATCACAGCAGGGAGCTCCTATAATTCACCCCTCCACTTT.

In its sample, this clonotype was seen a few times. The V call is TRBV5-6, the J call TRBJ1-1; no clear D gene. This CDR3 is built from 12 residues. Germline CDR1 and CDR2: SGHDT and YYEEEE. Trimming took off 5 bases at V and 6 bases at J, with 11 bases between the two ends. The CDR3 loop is CASRKTGAEAFF. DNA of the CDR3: TGTGCCAGCAGAAAGACGGGCGCTGAAGCTTTCTTT. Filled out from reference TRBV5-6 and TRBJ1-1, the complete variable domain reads DAGVTQSPTHLIKTRGQQVTLRCSPKSGHDTVSWYQQALGQGPQFIFQYYEEEERQRGNFPDRFSGHQFPNYSSELNVNALLLGDSALYLCASRKTGAEAFFGQGTRLTVV.

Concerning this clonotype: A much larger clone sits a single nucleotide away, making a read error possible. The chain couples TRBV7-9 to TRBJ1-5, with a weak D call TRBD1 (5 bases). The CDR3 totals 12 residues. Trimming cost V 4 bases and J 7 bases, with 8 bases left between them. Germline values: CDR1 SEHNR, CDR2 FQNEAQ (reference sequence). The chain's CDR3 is CASSWGKQPQHF. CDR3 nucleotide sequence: TGTGCCAGCAGCTGGGGGAAGCAGCCCCAGCATTTT.

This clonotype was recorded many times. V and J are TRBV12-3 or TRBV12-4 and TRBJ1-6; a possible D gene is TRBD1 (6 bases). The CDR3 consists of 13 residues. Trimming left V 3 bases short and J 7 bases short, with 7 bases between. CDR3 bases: TGTGCCAGCAGTTTGAGGGGGAATTCACCCCTCCACTTT. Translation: CASSLRGNSPLHF.

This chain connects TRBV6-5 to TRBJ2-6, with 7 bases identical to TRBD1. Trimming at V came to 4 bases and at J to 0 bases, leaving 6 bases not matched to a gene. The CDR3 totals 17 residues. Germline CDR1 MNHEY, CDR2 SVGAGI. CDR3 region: CASSSRDSYSGANVLTF. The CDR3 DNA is TGTGCCAGCAGTTCCCGGGACAGTTACTCTGGGGCCAACGTCCTGACTTTC.

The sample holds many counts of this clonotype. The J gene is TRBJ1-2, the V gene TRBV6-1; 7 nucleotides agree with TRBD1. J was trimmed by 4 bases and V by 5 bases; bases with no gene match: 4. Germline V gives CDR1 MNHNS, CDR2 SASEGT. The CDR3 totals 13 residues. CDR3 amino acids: CASSPDRIYGYTF. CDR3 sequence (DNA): TGTGCCAGCAGTCCGGACAGGATCTATGGCTACACCTTC.

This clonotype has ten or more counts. CDR3 coding DNA: TGTGCCAGCAGCTTCGGGTGGGTAGGGGCCTACAATGAGCAGTTCTTC. It is translated as CASSFGWVGAYNEQFF. The genes are TRBV7-2 and TRBJ2-1, with D possibly TRBD1 on 5 matching bases. The CDR3 is 16 amino acids. Germline V CDR1 and CDR2: SGHTA, FQGNSA. Trimming left V 3 bases short and J 2 bases short, with 14 bases between.

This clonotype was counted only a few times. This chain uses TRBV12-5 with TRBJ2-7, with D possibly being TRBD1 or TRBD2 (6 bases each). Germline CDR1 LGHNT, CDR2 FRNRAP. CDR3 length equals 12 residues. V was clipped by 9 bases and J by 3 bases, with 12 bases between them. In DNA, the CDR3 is TGTGCTAGCAGAGGGGGGTACTACGAGCAGTACTTC. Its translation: CASRGGYYEQYF.

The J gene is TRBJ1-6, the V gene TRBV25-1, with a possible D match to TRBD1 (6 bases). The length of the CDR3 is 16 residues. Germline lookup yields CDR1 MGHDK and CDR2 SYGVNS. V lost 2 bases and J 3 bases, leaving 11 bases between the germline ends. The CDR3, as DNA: TGTGCCAGCAGTGAAAGGGGGACGCTCTATAATTCACCCCTCCACTTT. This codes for CASSERGTLYNSPLHF.

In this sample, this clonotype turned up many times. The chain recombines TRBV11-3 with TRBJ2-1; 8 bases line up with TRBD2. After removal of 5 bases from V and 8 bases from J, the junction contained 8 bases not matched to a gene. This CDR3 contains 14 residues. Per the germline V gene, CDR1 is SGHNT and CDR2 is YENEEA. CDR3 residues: CASSPGTSRDEQFF. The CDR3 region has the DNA TGTGCCAGCAGCCCCGGGACTAGTCGCGATGAGCAGTTCTTC.

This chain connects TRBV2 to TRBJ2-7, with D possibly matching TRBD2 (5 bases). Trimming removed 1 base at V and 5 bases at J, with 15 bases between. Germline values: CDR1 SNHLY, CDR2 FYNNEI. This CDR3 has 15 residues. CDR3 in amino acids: CASSEDGGLRDEQYF. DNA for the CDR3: TGTGCCAGCAGTGAAGATGGCGGACTGAGAGACGAGCAGTACTTC.